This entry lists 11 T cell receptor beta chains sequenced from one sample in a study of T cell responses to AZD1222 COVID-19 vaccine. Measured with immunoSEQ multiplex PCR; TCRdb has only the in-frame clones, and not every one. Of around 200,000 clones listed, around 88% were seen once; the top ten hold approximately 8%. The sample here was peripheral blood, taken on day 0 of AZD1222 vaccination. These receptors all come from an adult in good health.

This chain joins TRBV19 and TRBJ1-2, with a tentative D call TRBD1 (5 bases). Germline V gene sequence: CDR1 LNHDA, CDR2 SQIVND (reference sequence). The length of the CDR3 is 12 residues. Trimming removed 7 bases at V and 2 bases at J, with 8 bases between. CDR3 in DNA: TGTGCCAGTACGGACATCAACTATGGCTACACCTTC. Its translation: CASTDINYGYTF.

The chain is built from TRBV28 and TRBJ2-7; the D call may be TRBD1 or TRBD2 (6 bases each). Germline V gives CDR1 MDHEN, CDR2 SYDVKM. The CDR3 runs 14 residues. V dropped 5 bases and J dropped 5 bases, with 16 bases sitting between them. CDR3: CASSILGGPDEQYF. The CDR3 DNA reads TGTGCCAGCAGTATTTTAGGGGGGCCGGACGAGCAGTACTTC.

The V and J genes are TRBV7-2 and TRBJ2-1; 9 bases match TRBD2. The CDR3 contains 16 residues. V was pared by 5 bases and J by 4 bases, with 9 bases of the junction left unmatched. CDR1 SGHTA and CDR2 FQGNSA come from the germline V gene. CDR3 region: CASSPTSGGLYNEQFF. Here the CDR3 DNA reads TGTGCCAGCAGCCCTACGAGCGGGGGGCTTTACAATGAGCAGTTCTTC.

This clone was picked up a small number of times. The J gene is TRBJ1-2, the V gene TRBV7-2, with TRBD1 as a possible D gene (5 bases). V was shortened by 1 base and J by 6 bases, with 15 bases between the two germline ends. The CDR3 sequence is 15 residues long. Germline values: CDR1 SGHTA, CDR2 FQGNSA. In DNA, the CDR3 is TGTGCCAGCAGCTTAGTGACGGGGGGTGGTCATGGCTACACCTTC. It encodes CASSLVTGGGHGYTF.

For the CDR3, the DNA is TGTGCCAGCAGCTTAGCCGGAGCGGGGGGGCCTTCCGGGGAGCTGTTTTTT. The encoded protein is CASSLAGAGGPSGELFF. This sequence joins TRBV11-2 and TRBJ2-2; the match to TRBD2 covers 10 bases. The CDR3 consists of 17 residues. V shed 1 base, J shed 6 bases, and the junction held 8 bases outside the gene matches. Germline V gene sequence: CDR1 SGHAT, CDR2 FQNNGV.

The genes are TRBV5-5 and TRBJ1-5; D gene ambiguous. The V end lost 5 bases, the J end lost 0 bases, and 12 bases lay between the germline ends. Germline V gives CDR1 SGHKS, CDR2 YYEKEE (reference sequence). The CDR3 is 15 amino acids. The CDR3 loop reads CASRFDSYSNQPQHF. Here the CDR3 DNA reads TGTGCCAGCAGATTCGACTCGTATAGCAATCAGCCCCAGCATTTT.

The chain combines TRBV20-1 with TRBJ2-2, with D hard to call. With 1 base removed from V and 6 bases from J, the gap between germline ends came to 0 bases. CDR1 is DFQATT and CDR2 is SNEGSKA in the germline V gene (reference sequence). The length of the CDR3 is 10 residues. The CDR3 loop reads CSARAGELFF. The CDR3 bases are TGCAGTGCTAGAGCCGGGGAGCTGTTTTTT.

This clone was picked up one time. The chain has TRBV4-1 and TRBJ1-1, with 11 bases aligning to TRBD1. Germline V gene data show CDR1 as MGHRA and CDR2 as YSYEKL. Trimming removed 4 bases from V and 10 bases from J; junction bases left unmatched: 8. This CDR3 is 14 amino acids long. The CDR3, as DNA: TGCGCCAGCAGCCTCTGGACAGGGGGCGTCGGAGCTTTCTTT. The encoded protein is CASSLWTGGVGAFF.

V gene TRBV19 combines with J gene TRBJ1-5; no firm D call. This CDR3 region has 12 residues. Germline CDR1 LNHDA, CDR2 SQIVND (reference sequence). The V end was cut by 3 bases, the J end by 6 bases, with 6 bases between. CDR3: CASSMGSQPQHF. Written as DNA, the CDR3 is TGTGCCAGTAGTATGGGGTCTCAGCCCCAGCATTTT.

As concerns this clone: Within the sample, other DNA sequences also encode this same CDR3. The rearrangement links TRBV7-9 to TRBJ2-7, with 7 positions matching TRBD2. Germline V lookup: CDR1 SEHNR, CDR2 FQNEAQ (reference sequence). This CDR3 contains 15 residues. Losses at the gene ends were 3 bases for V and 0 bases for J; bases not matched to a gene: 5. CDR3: CASSLGGGSSYEQYF. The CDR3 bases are TGTGCCAGCAGCTTGGGCGGGGGAAGCTCCTACGAGCAGTACTTC.

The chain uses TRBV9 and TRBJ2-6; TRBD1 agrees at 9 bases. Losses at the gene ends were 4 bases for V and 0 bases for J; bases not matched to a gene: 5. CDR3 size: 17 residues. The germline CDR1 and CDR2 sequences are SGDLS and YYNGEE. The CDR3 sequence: CASSPRDRASGANVLTF. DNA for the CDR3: TGTGCCAGCAGCCCCCGGGACAGGGCCTCTGGGGCCAACGTCCTGACTTTC.